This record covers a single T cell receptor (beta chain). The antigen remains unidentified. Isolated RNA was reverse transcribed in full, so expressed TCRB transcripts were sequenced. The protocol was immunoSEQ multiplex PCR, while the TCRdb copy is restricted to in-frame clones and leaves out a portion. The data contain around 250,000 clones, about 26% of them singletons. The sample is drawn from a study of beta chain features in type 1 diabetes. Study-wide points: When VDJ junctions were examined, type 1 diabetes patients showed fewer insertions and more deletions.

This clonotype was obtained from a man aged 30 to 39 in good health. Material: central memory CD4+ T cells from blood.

CDR3 loop: CATSRVRREDPYPTDTQYF. CDR3 coding DNA: TGTGCCACCAGCAGAGTGCGTCGGGAGGACCCGTACCCCACAGATACGCAGTATTTT. This chain links TRBV15 with TRBJ2-3; the match to TRBD2 covers 7 bases. Germline CDR1 LNHNV, CDR2 YYDKDF (reference sequence). The CDR3 is 19 residues long. The V gene end was trimmed by 1 base and the J gene end by 2 bases; junction bases not matched to a gene: 15.